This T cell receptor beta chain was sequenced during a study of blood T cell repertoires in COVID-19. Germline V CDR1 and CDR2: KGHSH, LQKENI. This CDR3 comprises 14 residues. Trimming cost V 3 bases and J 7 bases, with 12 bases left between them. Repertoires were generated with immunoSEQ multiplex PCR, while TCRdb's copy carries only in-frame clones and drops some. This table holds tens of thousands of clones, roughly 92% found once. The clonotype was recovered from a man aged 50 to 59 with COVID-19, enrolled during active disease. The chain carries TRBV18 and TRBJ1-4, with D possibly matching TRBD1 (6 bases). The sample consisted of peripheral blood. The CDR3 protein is CASSPPDRFEKLFF. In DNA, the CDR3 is TGTGCCAGCTCACCTCCCGACAGGTTTGAAAAACTGTTTTTT.